The 2 T cell receptor beta chains below all came from one sample that was sequenced in a study of graft-versus-host responses after intestinal transplantation. The authors plated some 200,000 CFSE-labeled responder cells with some 200,000 irradiated, violet-dye-labeled stimulator cells. Here immunoSEQ multiplex PCR was the method, and the copy in TCRdb shows in-frame clones only, minus some. Seen here are about 14,000 clones, roughly 35% observed once, and the top ten hold roughly 2%. Sample: alloreactive CD8+ T cells from a mixed lymphocyte reaction culture, taken before intestinal transplant. Described subset: CFSE-low proliferating T cells sorted from approximately 6-day pre-transplant mixed lymphocyte reaction (GvH or HvG direction). All receptors come from a human patient who received an intestinal transplant.

CDR3 loop: CASSLMGLSNEQFF. As DNA, the CDR3 is TGTGCCAGCAGTTTAATGGGACTAAGCAATGAGCAGTTCTTC. This chain uses TRBV27 with TRBJ2-1, with TRBD2 matching 7 bases. The CDR3 length is 14 residues. Trimming at V came to 2 bases and at J to 6 bases, leaving 4 bases not matched to a gene. Germline CDR1 is MNHEY and CDR2 is SMNVEV (reference sequence).

The chain couples TRBV29-1 to TRBJ2-1; 9 bases align to TRBD2. Germline CDR1 is SQVTM and CDR2 is ANQGSEA. V shed 1 base, J shed 0 bases, and the junction held 13 bases outside the gene matches. This CDR3 region has 19 residues. The CDR3 DNA follows: TGCAGCGTTGAAGGAGGGCTAGCGGGGAGACGTAGCTCCTACAATGAGCAGTTCTTC. It yields the protein CSVEGGLAGRRSSYNEQFF.